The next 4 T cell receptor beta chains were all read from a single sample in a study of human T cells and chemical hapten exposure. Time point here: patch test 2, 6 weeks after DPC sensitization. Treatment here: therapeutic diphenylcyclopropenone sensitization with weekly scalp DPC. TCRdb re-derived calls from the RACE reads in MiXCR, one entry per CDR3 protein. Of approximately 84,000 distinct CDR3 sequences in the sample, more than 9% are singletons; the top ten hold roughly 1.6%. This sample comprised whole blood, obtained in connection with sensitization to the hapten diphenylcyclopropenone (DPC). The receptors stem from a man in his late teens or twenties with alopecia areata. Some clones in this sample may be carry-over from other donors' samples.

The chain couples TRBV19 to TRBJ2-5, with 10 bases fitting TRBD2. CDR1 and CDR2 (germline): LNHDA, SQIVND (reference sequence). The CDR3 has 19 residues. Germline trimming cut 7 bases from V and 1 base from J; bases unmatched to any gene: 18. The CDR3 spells CASTPRGLAGAPSQETQYF. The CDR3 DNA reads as TGTGCCAGTACCCCTCGGGGCCTAGCGGGGGCGCCGTCCCAAGAGACCCAGTACTTC.

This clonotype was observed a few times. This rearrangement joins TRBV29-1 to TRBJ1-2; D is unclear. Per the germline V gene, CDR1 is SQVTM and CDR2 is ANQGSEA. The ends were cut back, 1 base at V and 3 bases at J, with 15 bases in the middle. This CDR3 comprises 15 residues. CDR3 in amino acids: CSVEARLGIDYGYTF. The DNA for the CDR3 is TGCAGCGTTGAAGCCCGTTTGGGAATCGACTATGGCTACACCTTC.

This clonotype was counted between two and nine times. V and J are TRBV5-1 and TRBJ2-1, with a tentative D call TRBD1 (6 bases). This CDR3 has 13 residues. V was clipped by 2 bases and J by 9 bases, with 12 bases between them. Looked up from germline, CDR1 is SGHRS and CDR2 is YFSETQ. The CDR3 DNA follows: TGCGCCAGCAGCTTCCAGGGGACCAGTGAGCAGTTCTTC. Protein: CASSFQGTSEQFF.

The CDR3 sequence: CASRALGRDEQFF. In nucleotides, the CDR3 is TGTGCCAGCCGGGCTCTGGGTCGCGATGAGCAGTTCTTC. This sequence joins TRBV12-3 or TRBV12-4 and TRBJ2-1; D is undetermined. V was trimmed by 8 bases and J by 8 bases, leaving 16 bases between them. The CDR3 spans 13 residues.